The source of this T cell receptor (beta chain) is a study of cytomegalovirus exposure and HLA in healthy donors. The CDR3 sequence is 15 residues long. V lost 4 bases and J lost 0; bases outside the gene matches: 6. Germline CDR1 and CDR2: MNHEY and SVGAGI. From the roughly 110-subject validation cohort, which was separate from the roughly 700-subject first cohort, the donors were drawn. Some clones are missing from TCRdb's copy, which holds only in-frame ones; the method was immunoSEQ multiplex PCR. Of under 100,000 clones listed, 95% to 97% are singletons. What was sequenced was PBMCs. This TCR was sampled from a woman aged 18 to 35 in good health and CMV-seronegative. The V and J genes are TRBV6-5 and TRBJ2-7, with TRBD1 identical over 7 bases. As DNA, the CDR3 is TGTGCCAGCAGTTCAGGACAGGCGTTCTCCTACGAGCAGTACTTC. Translation: CASSSGQAFSYEQYF.